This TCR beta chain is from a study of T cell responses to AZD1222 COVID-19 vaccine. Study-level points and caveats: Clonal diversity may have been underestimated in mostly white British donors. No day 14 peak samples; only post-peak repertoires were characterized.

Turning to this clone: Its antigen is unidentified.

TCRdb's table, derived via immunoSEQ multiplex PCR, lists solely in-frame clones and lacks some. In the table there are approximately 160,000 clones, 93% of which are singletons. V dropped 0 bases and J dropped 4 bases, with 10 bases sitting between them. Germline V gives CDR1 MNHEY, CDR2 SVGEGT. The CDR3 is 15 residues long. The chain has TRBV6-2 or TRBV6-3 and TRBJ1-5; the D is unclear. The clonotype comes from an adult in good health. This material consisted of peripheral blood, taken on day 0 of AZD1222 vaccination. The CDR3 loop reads CASSYSGTANQPQHF. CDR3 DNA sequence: TGTGCCAGCAGTTACTCCGGCACAGCGAATCAGCCCCAGCATTTT.